This T cell receptor (beta chain) was sequenced for a study of shared clonotypes between healthy human individuals. The assay was immunoSEQ multiplex PCR, and TCRdb's table has in-frame clones only and misses some. Here the sample spans over 950,000 clones, 70% to 80% being singletons. This CDR3 has 12 residues. V lost 3 bases and J 1 base, leaving 4 bases between the germline ends. Germline assignment: CDR1 SGHNT and CDR2 YYREEE (reference sequence). The split of CD4+ cells yielded CD45RA+ naive and CD45RA-negative memory subsets. V gene TRBV5-4 combines with J gene TRBJ2-5; D is unresolved. Material for sequencing was memory CD4+ T cells from PBMCs. Stated subset: CD45RA-negative fraction. The sequence derives from a man aged 18 to 30 in good health. Some clones in this sample may be carry-over from other donors' samples. This CDR3 reads CASSYPQETQYF. In DNA form, the CDR3 reads TGTGCCAGCAGCTACCCCCAAGAGACCCAGTACTTC.